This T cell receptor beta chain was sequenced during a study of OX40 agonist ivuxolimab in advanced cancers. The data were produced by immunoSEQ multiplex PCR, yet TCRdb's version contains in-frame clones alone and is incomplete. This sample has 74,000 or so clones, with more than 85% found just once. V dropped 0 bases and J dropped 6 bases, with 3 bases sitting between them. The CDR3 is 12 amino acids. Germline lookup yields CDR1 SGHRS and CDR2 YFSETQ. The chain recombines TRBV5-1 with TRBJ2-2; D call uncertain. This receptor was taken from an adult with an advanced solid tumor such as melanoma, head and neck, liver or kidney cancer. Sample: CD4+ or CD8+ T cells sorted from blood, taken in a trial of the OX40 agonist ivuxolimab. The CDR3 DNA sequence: TGCGCCAGCAGCTTGGCGCCCGGGGAGCTGTTTTTT. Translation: CASSLAPGELFF. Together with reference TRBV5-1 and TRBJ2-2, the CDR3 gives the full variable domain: KAGVTQTPRYLIKTRGQQVTLSCSPISGHRSVSWYQQTPGQGLQFLFEYFSETQRNKGNFPGRFSGRQFSNSRSEMNVSTLELGDSALYLCASSLAPGELFFGEGSRLTVL.